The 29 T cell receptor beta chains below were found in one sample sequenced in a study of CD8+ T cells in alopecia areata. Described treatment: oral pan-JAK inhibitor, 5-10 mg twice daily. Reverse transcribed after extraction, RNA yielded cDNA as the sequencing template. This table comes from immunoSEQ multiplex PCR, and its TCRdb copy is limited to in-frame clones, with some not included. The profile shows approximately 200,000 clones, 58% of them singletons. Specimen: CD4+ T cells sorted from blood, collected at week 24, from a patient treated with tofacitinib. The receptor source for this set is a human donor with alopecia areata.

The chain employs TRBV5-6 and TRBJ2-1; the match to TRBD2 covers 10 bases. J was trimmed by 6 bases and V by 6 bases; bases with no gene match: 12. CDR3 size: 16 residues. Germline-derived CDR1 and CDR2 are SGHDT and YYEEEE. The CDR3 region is CASTLTGLAALNEQFF. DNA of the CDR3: TGTGCCAGCACCCTAACAGGACTAGCGGCCCTCAATGAGCAGTTCTTC.

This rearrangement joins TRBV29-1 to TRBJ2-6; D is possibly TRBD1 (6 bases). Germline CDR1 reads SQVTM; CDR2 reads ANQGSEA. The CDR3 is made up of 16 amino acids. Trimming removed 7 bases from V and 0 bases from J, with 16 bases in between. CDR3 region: CSAGTTGGSGANVLTF. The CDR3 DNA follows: TGCAGCGCCGGAACGACAGGCGGCTCTGGGGCCAACGTCCTGACTTTC.

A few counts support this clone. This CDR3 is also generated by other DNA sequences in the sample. CDR3 sequence reads: CASSDRGYEQYF. DNA of the CDR3: TGTGCCAGCAGCGACAGGGGCTACGAGCAGTACTTC. This chain links TRBV25-1 with TRBJ2-7; TRBD1 agrees at 8 bases. The CDR3 consists of 12 residues. Germline CDR1 MGHDK, CDR2 SYGVNS. J lost 3 bases, V lost 6 bases, and 1 base had no gene match.

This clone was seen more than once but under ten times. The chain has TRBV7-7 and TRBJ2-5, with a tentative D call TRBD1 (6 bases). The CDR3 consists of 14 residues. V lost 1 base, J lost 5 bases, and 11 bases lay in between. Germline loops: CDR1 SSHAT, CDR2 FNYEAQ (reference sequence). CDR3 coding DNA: TGTGCCAGCAGCTTAGGGGGGCCAGGGGAGACCCAGTACTTC. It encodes CASSLGGPGETQYF.

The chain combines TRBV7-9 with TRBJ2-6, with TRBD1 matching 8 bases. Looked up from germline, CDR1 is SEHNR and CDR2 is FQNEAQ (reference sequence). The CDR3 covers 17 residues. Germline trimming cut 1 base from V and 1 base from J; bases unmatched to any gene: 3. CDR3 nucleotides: TGTGCCAGCAGCTTAGACAGGGGGGAATCTGGGGCCAACGTCCTGACTTTC. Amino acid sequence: CASSLDRGESGANVLTF.

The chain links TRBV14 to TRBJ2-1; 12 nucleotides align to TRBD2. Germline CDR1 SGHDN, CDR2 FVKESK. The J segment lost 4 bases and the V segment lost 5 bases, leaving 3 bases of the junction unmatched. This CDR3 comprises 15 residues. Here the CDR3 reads CASSTTSGGYNEQFF. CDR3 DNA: TGTGCCAGCAGCACGACTAGCGGGGGATACAATGAGCAGTTCTTC.

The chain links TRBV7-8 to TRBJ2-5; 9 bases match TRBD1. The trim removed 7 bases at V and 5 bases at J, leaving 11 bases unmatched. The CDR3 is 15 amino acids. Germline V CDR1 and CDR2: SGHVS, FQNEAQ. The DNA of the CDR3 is TGTGCCAGCACGCAAGTAGGGACAGGGAGTGAGACCCAGTACTTC. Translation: CASTQVGTGSETQYF.

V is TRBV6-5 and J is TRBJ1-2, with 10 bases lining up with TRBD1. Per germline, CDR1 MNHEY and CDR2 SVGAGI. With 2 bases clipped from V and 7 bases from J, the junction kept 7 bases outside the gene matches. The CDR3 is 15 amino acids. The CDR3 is CASSYMGQGFPGYTF. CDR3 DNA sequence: TGTGCCAGCAGTTACATGGGACAGGGGTTTCCTGGCTACACCTTC.

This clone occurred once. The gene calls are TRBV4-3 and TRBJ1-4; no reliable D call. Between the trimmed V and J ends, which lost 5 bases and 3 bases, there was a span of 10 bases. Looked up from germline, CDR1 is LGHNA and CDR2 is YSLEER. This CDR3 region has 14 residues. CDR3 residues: CASSSTSANEKLFF. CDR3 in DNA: TGCGCCAGCAGCTCTACTTCAGCTAATGAAAAACTGTTTTTT.

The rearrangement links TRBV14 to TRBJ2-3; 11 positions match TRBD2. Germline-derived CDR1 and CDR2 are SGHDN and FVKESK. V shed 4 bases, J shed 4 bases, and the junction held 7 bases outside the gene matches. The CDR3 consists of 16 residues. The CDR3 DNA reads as TGTGCCAGCAGCCTTCTTAGCGGGGGGGCCTCAGATACGCAGTATTTT. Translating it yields CASSLLSGGASDTQYF.

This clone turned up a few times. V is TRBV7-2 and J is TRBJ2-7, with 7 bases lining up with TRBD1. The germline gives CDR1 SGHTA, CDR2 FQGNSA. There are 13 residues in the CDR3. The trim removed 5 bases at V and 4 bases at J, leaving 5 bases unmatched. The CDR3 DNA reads TGTGCCAGCAGCCCGGGACAGAAATACGAGCAGTACTTC. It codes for CASSPGQKYEQYF.

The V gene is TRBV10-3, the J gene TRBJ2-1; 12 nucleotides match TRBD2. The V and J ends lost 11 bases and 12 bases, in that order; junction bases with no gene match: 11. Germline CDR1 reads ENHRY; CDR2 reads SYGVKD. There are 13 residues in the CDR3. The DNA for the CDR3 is TGTGCCTCTGGTCTAGCGGGGGGGCAGGGGCAGTTCTTC. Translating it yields CASGLAGGQGQFF.

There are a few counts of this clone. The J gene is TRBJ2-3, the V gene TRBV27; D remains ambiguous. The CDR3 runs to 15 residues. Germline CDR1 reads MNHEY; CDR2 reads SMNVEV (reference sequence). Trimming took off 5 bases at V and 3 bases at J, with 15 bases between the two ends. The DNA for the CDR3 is TGTGCCAGCAGTACCCATAGTGTGGGAACAGATACGCAGTATTTT. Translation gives CASSTHSVGTDTQYF.

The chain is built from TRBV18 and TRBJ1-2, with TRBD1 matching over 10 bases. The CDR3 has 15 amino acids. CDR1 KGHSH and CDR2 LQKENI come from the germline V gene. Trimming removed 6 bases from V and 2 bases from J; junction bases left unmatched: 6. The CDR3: CASSPGQGRNYGYTF. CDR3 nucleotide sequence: TGTGCCAGCTCGCCGGGACAGGGGCGGAACTATGGCTACACCTTC.

CDR3 sequence reads: CSVEETSGGAHGTDTQYF. CDR3 in DNA: TGCAGCGTTGAAGAGACTAGCGGGGGGGCACACGGCACAGATACGCAGTATTTT. The chain is built from TRBV29-1 and TRBJ2-3; 14 bases map to TRBD2. V lost 0 bases, J lost 1 base, and 6 bases stayed unmatched. CDR1 and CDR2 (germline): SQVTM, ANQGSEA. The CDR3 has 18 residues.

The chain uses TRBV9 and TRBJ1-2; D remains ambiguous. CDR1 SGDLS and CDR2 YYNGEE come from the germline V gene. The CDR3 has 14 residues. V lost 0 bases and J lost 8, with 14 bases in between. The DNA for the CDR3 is TGTGCCAGCAGCGTAGATAGCGGGTCCCGCGGCTACACCTTC. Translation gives CASSVDSGSRGYTF.

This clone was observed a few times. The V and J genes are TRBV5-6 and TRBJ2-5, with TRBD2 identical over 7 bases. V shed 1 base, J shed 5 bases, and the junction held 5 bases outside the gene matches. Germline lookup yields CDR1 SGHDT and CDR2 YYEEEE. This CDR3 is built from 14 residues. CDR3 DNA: TGTGCCAGCAGCTTGCCACTAGCGTTTGAGACCCAGTACTTC. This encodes CASSLPLAFETQYF. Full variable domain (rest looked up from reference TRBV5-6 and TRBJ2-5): DAGVTQSPTHLIKTRGQQVTLRCSPKSGHDTVSWYQQALGQGPQFIFQYYEEEERQRGNFPDRFSGHQFPNYSSELNVNALLLGDSALYLCASSLPLAFETQYFGPGTRLLVL.

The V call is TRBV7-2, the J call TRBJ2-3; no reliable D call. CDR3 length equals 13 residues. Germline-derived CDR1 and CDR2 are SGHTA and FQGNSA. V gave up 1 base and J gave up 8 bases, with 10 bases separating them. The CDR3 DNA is TGTGCCAGCAGCTTAGGGACGTGGGGTACGCAGTATTTT. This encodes CASSLGTWGTQYF.

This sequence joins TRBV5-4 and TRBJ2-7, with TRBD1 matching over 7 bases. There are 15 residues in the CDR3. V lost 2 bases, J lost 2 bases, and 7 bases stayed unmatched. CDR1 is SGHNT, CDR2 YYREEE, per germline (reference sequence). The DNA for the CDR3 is TGTGCCAGCAGCTTACGGACAGGCCTCCCCTACGAGCAGTACTTC. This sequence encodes CASSLRTGLPYEQYF.

CDR3 nucleotides: TGTGCCAGTACGGGACAGGGGCCCTACGAGCAGTACTTC. This gives the protein CASTGQGPYEQYF. J is TRBJ2-7 and V is TRBV5-6; 10 nucleotides agree with TRBD1. The germline V gene encodes CDR1 SGHDT and CDR2 YYEEEE. V shed 8 bases and J 2 bases; nucleotides not matched to a gene: 4. The CDR3 sequence is 13 residues long.

In DNA, the CDR3 is TGTGCCAGCAGCTACGGCGGTGGCACTGAAGCTTTCTTT. It encodes CASSYGGGTEAFF. This chain uses TRBV7-9 with TRBJ1-1; D remains unclear. Trimming pared 4 bases from V and 4 bases from J, leaving 10 bases between. The germline V gene has CDR1 SEHNR and CDR2 FQNEAQ (reference sequence). The CDR3 length is 13 residues.

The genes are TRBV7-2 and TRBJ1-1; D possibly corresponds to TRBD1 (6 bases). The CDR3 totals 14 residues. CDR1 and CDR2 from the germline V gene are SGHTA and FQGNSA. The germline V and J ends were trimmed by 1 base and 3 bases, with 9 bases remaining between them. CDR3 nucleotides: TGTGCCAGCAGCTTAGTGAGGGGGTACACTGAAGCTTTCTTT. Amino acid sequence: CASSLVRGYTEAFF.

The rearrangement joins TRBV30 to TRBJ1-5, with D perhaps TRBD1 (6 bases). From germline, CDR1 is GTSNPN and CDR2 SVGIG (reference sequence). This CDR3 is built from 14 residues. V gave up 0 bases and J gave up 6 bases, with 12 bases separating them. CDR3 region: CAWSVLGGRQPQHF. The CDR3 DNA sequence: TGTGCCTGGAGTGTTCTAGGGGGGCGTCAGCCCCAGCATTTT.

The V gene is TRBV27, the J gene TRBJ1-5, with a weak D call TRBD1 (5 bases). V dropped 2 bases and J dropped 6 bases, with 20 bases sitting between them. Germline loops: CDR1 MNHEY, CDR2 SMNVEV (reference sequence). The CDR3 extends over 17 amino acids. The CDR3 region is CASSLEAPHGGGQPQHF. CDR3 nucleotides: TGTGCCAGCAGTTTAGAAGCGCCGCACGGTGGGGGTCAGCCCCAGCATTTT.

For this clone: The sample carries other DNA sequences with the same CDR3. In nucleotides, the CDR3 is TGTGCCAGCTCACGGACGGAAGAGACCCAGTACTTC. It translates to CASSRTEETQYF. J is TRBJ2-5 and V is TRBV18; no firm D call. V gave up 4 bases and J gave up 3 bases, with 6 bases separating them. The germline V gene encodes CDR1 KGHSH and CDR2 LQKENI. The CDR3 spans 12 residues.

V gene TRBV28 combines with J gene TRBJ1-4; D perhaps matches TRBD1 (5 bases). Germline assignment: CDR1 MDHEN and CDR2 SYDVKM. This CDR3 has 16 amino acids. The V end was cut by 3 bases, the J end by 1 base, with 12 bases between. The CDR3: CASSLTPGGTNEKLFF. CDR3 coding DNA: TGTGCCAGCAGTTTGACGCCGGGGGGAACTAATGAAAAACTGTTTTTT. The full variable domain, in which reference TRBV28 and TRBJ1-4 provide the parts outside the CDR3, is DVKVTQSSRYLVKRTGEKVFLECVQDMDHENMFWYRQDPGLGLRLIYFSYDVKMKEKGDIPEGYSVSREKKERFSLILESASTNQTSMYLCASSLTPGGTNEKLFFGSGTQLSVL.

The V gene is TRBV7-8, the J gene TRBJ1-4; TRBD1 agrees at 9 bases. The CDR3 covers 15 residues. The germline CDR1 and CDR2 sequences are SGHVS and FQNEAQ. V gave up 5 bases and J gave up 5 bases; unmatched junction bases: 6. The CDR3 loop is CASSLPGQGNEKLFF. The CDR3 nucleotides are TGTGCCAGCAGCCTACCGGGACAGGGAAATGAAAAACTGTTTTTT.

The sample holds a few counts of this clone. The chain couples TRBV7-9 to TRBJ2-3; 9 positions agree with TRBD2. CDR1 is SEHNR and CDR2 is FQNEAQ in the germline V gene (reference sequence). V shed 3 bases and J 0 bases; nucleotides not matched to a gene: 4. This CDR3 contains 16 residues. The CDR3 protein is CASSLASGESTDTQYF. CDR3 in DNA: TGTGCCAGCAGCTTGGCTAGCGGGGAAAGCACAGATACGCAGTATTTT.

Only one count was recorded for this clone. Written as DNA, the CDR3 is TGTGCCAGCAGCTCCCCGCAAGGTTCCTACACCTTC. As protein: CASSSPQGSYTF. The chain has TRBV7-6 and TRBJ1-2; D call uncertain. In germline, CDR1 is SGHVS, CDR2 FNYEAQ. CDR3 length: 12 amino acids. V gave up 4 bases and J gave up 10 bases, with 13 bases separating them.